One sample yielded the 4 T cell receptor beta chains listed below, sequenced in a study of CD4 T cells in relation to SARS-CoV-2 and coronaviruses. Sequencing was performed with immunoSEQ multiplex PCR; in TCRdb, only in-frame clones are kept and a portion is missing. Of about 59,000 clones in the sample, 86% were seen once. Unexposed donor CD4+ T cells date from about 2011-2018, before the COVID-19 pandemic. What was sequenced was memory CD4+ T cells from PBMCs. The receptors stem from a human donor in good health.

The chain uses TRBV19 and TRBJ1-6; unclear D gene. The CDR3 is 15 amino acids. Germline CDR1 and CDR2: LNHDA and SQIVND (reference sequence). Trimming removed 5 bases from V and 5 bases from J, with 13 bases in between. The CDR3: CASSVPGKDNSPLHF. CDR3 in DNA: TGTGCCAGTAGTGTCCCCGGGAAGGATAATTCACCCCTCCACTTT.

The V and J genes are TRBV7-9 and TRBJ2-1, with no clear D. Germline-derived CDR1 and CDR2 are SEHNR and FQNEAQ (reference sequence). This CDR3 region has 13 residues. The V gene lost 4 bases and the J gene lost 4 bases, with 8 bases spanning the gap. CDR3: CASSSHGYNEQFF. The CDR3 DNA sequence: TGTGCCAGCAGCTCACACGGTTACAATGAGCAGTTCTTC.

For the CDR3, the DNA is TGTGCCAGCAGCAGCCGAACGACAGCTGTCCAGGGAAACACCATATATTTT. It encodes CASSSRTTAVQGNTIYF. The chain has TRBV11-2 and TRBJ1-3; possibly TRBD1 for D (5 bases). This CDR3 region has 17 residues. Trimming took off 5 bases at V and 4 bases at J, with 21 bases between the two ends. Germline CDR1 and CDR2: SGHAT and FQNNGV.

The chain has TRBV6-5 and TRBJ2-7, with 10 bases fitting TRBD1. V was clipped by 8 bases and J by 1 base; unmatched bases: 8. Germline loops: CDR1 MNHEY, CDR2 SVGAGI. This CDR3 spans 15 amino acids. In DNA form, the CDR3 reads TGTGCCAGCGGGGTCGGACAGGGGGTTTCCTACGAGCAGTACTTC. This translates into CASGVGQGVSYEQYF.